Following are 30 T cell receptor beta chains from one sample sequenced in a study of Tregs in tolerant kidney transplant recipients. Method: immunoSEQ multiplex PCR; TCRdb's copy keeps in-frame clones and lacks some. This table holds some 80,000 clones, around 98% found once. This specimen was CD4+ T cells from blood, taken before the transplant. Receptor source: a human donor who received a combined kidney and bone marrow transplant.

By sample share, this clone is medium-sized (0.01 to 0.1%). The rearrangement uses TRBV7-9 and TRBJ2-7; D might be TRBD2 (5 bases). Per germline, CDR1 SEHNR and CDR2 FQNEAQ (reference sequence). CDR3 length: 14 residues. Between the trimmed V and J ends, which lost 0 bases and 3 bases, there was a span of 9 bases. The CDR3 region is CASSLAGVDYEQYF. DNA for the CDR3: TGTGCCAGCAGCTTAGCGGGAGTTGACTACGAGCAGTACTTC.

The chain's CDR3 is CASSRGGDQPQHF. CDR3 nucleotides: TGTGCCAGCAGTCGGGGTGGCGATCAGCCCCAGCATTTT. The chain combines TRBV6-5 with TRBJ1-5; D uncertain. This CDR3 region has 13 residues. Germline-derived CDR1 and CDR2 are MNHEY and SVGAGI. V lost 5 bases and J lost 5, with 10 bases in between.

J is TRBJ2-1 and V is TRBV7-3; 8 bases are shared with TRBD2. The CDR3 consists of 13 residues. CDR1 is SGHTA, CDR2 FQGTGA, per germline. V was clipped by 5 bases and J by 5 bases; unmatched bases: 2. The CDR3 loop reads CASSVGRDNEQFF. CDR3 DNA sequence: TGTGCCAGCAGCGTCGGGAGGGACAATGAGCAGTTCTTC.

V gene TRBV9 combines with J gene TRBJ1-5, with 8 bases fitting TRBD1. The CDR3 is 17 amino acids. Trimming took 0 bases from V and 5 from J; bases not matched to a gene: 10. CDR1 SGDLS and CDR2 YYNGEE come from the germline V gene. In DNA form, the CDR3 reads TGTGCCAGCAGCGTAGTCATCAGCCCAGGGGGCGATCAGCCCCAGCATTTT. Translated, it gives CASSVVISPGGDQPQHF.

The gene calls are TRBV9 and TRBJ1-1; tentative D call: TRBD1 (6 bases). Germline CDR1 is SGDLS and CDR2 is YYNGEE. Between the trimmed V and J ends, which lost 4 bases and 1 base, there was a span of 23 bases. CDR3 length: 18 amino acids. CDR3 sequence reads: CASSQGRSQGLWNTEAFF. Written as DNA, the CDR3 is TGTGCCAGCAGCCAAGGTAGGTCCCAGGGGCTGTGGAACACTGAAGCTTTCTTT.

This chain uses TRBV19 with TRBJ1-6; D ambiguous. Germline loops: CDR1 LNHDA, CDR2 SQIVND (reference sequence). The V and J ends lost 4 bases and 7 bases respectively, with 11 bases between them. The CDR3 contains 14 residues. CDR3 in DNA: TGTGCCAGTAGTAGTGGACGGGAGAATTCACCCCTCCACTTT. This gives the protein CASSSGRENSPLHF. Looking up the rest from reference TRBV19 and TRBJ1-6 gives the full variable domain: DGGITQSPKYLFRKEGQNVTLSCEQNLNHDAMYWYRQDPGQGLRLIYYSQIVNDFQKGDIAEGYSVSREKKESFPLTVTSAQKNPTAFYLCASSSGRENSPLHFGNGTRLTVT.

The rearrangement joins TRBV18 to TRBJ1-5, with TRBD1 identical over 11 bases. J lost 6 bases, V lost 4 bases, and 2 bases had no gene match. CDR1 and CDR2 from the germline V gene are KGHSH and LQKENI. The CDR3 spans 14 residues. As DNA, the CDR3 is TGTGCCAGCTCACGTGGACAGGGGGCTCAGCCCCAGCATTTT. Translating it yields CASSRGQGAQPQHF. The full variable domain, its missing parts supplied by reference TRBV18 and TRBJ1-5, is NAGVMQNPRHLVRRRGQEARLRCSPMKGHSHVYWYRQLPEEGLKFMVYLQKENIIDESGMPKERFSAEFPKEGPSILRIQQVVRGDSAAYFCASSRGQGAQPQHFGDGTRLSIL.

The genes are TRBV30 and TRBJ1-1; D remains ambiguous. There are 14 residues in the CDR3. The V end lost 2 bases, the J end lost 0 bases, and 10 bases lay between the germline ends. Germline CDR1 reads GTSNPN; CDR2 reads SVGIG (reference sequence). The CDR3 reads CAWSPRLMNTEAFF. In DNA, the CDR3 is TGTGCCTGGAGTCCCAGACTTATGAACACTGAAGCTTTCTTT.

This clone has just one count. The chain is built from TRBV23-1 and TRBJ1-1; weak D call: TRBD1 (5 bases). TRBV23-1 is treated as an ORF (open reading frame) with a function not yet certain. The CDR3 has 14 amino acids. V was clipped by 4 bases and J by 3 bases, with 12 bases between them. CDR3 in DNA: TGCGCCAGCAGTCTAACAGGTTGCTACACTGAAGCTTTCTTT. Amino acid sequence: CASSLTGCYTEAFF.

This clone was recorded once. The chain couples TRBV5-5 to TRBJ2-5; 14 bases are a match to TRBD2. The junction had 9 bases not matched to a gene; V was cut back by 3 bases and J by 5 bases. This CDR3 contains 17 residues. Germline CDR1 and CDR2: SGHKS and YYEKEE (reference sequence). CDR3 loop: CASSSRTSGGRRETQYF. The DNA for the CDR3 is TGTGCCAGCAGCTCTAGGACTAGCGGGGGGCGACGGGAGACCCAGTACTTC.

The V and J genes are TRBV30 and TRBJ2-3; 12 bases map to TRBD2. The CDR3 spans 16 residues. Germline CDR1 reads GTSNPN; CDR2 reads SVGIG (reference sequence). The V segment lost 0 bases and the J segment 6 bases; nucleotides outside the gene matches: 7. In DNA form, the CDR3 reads TGTGCCTGGAGTGTACTGTCTAGCGGGGGGGCTGATACGCAGTATTTT. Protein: CAWSVLSSGGADTQYF.

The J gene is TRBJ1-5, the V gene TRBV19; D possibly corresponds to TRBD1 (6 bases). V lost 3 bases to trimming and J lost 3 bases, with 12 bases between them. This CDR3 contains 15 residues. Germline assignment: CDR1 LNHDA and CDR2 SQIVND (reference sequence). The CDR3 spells CASSIGRGDNQPQHF. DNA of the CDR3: TGTGCCAGTAGTATCGGGAGGGGGGACAATCAGCCCCAGCATTTT.

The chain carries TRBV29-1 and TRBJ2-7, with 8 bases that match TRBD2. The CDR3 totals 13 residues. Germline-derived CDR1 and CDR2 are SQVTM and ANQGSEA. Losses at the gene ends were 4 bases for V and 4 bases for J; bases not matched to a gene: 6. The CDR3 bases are TGCAGCGTTGTGGCGGGAGGTGCTTACGAGCAGTACTTC. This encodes CSVVAGGAYEQYF.

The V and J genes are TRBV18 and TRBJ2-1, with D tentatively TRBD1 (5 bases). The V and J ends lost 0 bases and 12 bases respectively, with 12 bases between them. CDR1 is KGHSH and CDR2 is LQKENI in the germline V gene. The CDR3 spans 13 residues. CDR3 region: CASSPPQGFRQFF. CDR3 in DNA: TGTGCCAGCTCACCACCGCAGGGCTTTCGGCAGTTCTTC.

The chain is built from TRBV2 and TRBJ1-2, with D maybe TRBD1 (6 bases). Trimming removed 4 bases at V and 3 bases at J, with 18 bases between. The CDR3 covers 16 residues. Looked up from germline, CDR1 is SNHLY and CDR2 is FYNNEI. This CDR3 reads CASSAWETGEDYGYTF. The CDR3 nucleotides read TGTGCCAGCAGTGCGTGGGAGACAGGAGAGGACTATGGCTACACCTTC.

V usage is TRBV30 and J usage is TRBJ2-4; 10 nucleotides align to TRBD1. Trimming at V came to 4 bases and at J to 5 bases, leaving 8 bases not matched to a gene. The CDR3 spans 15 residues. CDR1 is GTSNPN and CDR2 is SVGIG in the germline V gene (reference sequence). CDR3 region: CAWNLDRGFENIQYF. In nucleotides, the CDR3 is TGTGCCTGGAACTTGGACAGGGGGTTTGAAAACATTCAGTACTTC.

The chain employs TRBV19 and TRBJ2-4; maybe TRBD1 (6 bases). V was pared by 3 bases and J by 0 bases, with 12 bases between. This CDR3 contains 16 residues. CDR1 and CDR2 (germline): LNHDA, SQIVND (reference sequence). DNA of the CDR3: TGTGCCAGTAGTATCGGACAGACTCTAGCCAAAAACATTCAGTACTTC. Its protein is CASSIGQTLAKNIQYF.

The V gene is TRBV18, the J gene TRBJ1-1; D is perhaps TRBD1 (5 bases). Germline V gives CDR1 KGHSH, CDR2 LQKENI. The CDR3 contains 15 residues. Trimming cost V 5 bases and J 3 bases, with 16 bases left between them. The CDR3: CASSKLAGTDTEAFF. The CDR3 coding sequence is TGTGCCAGCTCAAAACTGGCGGGGACCGACACTGAAGCTTTCTTT.

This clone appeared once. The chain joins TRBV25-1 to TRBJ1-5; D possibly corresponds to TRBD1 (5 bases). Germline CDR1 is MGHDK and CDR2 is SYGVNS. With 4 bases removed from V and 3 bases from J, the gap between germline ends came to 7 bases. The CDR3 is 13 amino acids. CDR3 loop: CASSGQPNQPQHF. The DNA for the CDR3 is TGTGCCAGCAGTGGACAGCCCAATCAGCCCCAGCATTTT.

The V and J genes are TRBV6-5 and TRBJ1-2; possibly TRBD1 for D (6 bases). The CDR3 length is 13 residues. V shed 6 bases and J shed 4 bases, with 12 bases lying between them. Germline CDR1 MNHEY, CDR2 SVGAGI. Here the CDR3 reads CASSNRDIYGYTF. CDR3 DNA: TGTGCCAGCAGCAACCGGGACATCTATGGCTACACCTTC.

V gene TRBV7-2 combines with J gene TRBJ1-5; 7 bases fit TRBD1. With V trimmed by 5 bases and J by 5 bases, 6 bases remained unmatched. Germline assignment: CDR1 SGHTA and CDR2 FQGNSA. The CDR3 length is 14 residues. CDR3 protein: CASSLRDSYQPQHF. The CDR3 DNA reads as TGTGCCAGCAGCCTGAGGGACAGTTATCAGCCCCAGCATTTT.

The CDR3 DNA reads as TGCGCCAGCGCTAGGACAGGGGCGTATGGCTACACCTTC. Protein: CASARTGAYGYTF. The V and J genes are TRBV4-1 and TRBJ1-2, with 9 bases fitting TRBD1. V lost 8 bases to trimming and J lost 5 bases; unmatched junction nucleotides: 6. Germline V CDR1 and CDR2: MGHRA, YSYEKL. This CDR3 contains 13 residues.

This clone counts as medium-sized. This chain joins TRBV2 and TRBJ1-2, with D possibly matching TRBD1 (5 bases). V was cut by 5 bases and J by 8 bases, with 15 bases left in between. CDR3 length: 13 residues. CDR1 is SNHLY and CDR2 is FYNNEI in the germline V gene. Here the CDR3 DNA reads TGTGCCAGCAGTTCTACCGAAGGGGCGGGCTACACCTTC. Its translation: CASSSTEGAGYTF.

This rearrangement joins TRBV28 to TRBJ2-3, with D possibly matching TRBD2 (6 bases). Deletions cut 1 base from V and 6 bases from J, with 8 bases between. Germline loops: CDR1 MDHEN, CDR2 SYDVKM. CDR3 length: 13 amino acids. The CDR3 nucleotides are TGTGCCAGCAGTTTATCGGGGGTTGATACGCAGTATTTT. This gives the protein CASSLSGVDTQYF.

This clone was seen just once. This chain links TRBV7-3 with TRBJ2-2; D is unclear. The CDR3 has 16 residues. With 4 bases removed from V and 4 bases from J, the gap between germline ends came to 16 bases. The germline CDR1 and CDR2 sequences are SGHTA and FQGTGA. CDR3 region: CASSSALSRSTGELFF. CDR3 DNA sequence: TGTGCCAGCAGCTCCGCCCTTTCACGGTCCACCGGGGAGCTGTTTTTT.

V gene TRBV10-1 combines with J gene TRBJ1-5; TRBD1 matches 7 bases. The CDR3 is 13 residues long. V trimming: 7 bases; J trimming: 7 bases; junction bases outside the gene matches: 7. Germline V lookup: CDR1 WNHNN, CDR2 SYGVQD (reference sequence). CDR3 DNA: TGCGCCAGCAATAGAACAGGGGAGCAGCCCCAGCATTTT. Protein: CASNRTGEQPQHF.

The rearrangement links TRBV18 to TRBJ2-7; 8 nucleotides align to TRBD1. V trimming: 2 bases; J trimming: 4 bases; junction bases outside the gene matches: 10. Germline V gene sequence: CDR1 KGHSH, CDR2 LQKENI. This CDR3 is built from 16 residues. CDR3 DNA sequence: TGTGCCAGCTCACCATATCAGGGGGCGACGATGTACGAGCAGTACTTC. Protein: CASSPYQGATMYEQYF. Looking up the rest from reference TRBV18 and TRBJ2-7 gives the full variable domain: NAGVMQNPRHLVRRRGQEARLRCSPMKGHSHVYWYRQLPEEGLKFMVYLQKENIIDESGMPKERFSAEFPKEGPSILRIQQVVRGDSAAYFCASSPYQGATMYEQYFGPGTRLTVT.

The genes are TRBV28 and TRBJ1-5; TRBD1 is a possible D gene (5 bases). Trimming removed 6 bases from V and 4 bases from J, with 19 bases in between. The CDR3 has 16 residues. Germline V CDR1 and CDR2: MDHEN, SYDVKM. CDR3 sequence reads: CASSVPGLPRNQPQHF. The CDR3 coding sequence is TGTGCCAGCAGCGTCCCGGGACTTCCACGGAATCAGCCCCAGCATTTT.

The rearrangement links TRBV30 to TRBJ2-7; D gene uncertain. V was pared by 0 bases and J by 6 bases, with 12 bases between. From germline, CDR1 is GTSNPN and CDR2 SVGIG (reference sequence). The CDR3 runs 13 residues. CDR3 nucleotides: TGTGCCTGGAGTGTACAGCTGGAACGCGAGCAGTACTTC. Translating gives CAWSVQLEREQYF.

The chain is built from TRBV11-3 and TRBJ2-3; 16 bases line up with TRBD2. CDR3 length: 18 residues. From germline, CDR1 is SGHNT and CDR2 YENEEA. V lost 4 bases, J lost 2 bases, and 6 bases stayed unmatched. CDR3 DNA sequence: TGTGCCAGCAGCTCGGGACTAGCGGGAGGGTTTAACACAGATACGCAGTATTTT. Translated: CASSSGLAGGFNTDTQYF.